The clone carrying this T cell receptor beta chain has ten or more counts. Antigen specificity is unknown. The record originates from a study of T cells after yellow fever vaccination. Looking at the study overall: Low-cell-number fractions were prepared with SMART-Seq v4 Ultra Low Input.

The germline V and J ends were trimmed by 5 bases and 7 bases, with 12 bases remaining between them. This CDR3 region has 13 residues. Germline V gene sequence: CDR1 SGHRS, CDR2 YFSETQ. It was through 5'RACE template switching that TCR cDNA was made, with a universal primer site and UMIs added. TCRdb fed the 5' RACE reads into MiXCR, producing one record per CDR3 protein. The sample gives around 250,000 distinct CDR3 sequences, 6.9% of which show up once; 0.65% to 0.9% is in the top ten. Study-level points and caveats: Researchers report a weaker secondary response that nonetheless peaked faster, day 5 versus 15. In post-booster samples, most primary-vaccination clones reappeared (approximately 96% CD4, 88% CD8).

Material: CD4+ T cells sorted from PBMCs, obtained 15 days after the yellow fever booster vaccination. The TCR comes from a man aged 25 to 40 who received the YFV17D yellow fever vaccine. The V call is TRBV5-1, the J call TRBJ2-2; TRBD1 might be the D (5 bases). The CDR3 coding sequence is TGCGCCAGCAGTAAAGGGGCCAGCGGGGAGCTGTTTTTT. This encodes CASSKGASGELFF.